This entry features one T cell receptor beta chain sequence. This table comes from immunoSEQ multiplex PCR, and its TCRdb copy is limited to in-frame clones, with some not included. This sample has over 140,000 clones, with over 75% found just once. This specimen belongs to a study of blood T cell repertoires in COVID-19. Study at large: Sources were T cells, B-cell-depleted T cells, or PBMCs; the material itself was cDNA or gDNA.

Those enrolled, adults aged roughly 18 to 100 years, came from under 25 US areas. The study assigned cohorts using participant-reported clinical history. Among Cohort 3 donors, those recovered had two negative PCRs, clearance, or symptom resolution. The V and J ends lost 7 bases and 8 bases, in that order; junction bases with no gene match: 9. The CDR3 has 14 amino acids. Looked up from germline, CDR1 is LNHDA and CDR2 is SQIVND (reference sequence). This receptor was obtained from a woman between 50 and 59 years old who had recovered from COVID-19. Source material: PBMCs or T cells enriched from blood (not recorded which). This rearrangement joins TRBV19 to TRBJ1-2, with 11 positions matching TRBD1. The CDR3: CASTLGQGAGGYTF. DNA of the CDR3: TGTGCCAGTACCCTCGGACAGGGGGCAGGCGGCTACACCTTC.